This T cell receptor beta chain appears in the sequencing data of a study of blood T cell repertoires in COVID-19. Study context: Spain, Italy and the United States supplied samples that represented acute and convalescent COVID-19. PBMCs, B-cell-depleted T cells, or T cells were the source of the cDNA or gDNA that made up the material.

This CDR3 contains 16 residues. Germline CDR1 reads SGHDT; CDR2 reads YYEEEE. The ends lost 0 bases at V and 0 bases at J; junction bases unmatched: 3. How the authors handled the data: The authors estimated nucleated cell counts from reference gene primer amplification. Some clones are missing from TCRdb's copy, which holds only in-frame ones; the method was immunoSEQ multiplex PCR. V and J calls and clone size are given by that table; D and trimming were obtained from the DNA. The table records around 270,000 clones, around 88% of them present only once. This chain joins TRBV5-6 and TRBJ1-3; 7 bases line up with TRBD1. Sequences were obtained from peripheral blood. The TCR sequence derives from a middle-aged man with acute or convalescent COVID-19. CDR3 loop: CASSLDRGVSGNTIYF. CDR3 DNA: TGTGCCAGCAGCTTGGACAGGGGCGTCTCTGGAAACACCATATATTTT.